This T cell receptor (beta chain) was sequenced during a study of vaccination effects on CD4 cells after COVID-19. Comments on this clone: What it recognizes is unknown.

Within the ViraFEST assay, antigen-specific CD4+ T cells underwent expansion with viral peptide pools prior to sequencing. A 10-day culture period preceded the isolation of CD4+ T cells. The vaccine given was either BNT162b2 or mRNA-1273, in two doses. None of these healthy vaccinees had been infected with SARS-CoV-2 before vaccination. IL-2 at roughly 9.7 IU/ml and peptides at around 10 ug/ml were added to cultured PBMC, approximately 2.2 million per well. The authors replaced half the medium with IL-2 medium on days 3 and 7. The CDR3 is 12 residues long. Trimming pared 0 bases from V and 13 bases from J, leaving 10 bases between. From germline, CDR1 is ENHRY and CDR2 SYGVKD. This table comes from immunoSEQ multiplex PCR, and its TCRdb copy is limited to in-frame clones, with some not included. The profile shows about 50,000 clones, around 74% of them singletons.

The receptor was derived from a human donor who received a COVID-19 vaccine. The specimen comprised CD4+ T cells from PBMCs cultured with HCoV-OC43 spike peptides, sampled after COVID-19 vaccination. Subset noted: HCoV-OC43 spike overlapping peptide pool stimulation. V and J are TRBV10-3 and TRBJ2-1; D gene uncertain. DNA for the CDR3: TGTGCCATCAGTGAGTCGGAAGCGACTCAGTTCTTC. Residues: CAISESEATQFF.